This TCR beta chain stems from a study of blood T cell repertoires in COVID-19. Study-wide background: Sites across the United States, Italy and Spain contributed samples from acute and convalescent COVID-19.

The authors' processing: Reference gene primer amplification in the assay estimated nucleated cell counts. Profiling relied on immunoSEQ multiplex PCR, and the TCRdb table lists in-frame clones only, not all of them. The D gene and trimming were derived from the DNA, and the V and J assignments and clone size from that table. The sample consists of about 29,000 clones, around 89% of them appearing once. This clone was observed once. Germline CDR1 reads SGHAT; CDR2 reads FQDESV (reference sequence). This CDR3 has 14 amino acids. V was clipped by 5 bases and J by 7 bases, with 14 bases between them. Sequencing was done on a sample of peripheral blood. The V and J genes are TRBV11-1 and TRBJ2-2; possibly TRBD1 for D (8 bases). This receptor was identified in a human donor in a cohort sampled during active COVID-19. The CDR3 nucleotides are TGTGCCAGCAGCCTAACAGGGGGGGGCGGGGAGCTGTTTTTT. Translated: CASSLTGGGGELFF.